The 3 T cell receptor beta chains given below trace back to one sample, sequenced in a study of blood T cells in healthy people across ages. Using a J-beta primer mix together with a sample-barcoded 5' primer, a second PCR was run for about 7 to 12 cycles. TCRdb redid the calling of the 5' RACE reads with MiXCR, one entry per CDR3 protein. The sample includes about 730,000 distinct CDR3 sequences, around 40% of them seen just once. Source material: blood. These receptors came from a woman aged 60 to 75 in good health.

This clonotype showed up just a few times. This chain joins TRBV29-1 and TRBJ1-2, with unresolved D. This CDR3 comprises 13 residues. Looked up from germline, CDR1 is SQVTM and CDR2 is ANQGSEA. Trimming removed 2 bases from V and 1 base from J, with 8 bases in between. The CDR3, as DNA: TGCAGCGTTGAAACGCGATATAACTATGGCTACACCTTC. Its protein product is CSVETRYNYGYTF.

This clonotype was observed a few times. This chain links TRBV12-3 or TRBV12-4 with TRBJ1-1, with D possibly being TRBD1 (5 bases). V was trimmed by 7 bases and J by 0 bases, leaving 12 bases between them. This CDR3 has 14 residues. The CDR3 region is CASTGTVMNTEAFF. In DNA, the CDR3 is TGTGCCAGCACCGGGACCGTGATGAACACTGAAGCTTTCTTT.

V gene TRBV11-2 combines with J gene TRBJ2-1; TRBD2 agrees at 8 bases. V lost 1 base and J lost 8; bases outside the gene matches: 1. CDR3 length: 13 amino acids. Germline CDR1 is SGHAT and CDR2 is FQNNGV. The DNA for the CDR3 is TGTGCCAGCAGCTTAGTAGCGGGACATGAGCAGTTCTTC. Protein product: CASSLVAGHEQFF.